This note documents a single T cell receptor beta chain sequence. What it recognizes is unknown. The source of the sample is a study of response to subunit inactivated influenza vaccine. TCRdb re-called the RT-PCR reads through MiXCR, storing one row per CDR3 protein. The sample includes 400,000 to 550,000 distinct CDR3 sequences, about 25% of them seen just once. Study-level findings and limits: Authors suggested each seasonal flu vaccination may recruit only limited numbers of new T cells.

V shed 0 bases and J shed 0 bases, with 8 bases lying between them. The CDR3 totals 16 residues. From germline, CDR1 is ENHRY and CDR2 SYGVKD. The sequencing used CD4+ T cells sorted from PBMCs, collected approximately 5 days after vaccination. This receptor was taken from a man in his fifties or sixties who received an inactivated influenza vaccine. The chain links TRBV10-3 to TRBJ1-4; no clear D gene. DNA of the CDR3: TGTGCCATCAGTGAGTCGACGGGAACAACTAATGAAAAACTGTTTTTT. Translation: CAISESTGTTNEKLFF.